These T cell receptor beta chains were read from a single sample in a study of blood T cell repertoires in COVID-19. TCRdb's table, derived via immunoSEQ multiplex PCR, lists solely in-frame clones and lacks some. The sample has 300,000 to 400,000 clones, roughly 85% seen once. Sequenced sample: PBMCs or T cells enriched from blood (not recorded which). These TCRs come from a middle-aged woman with acute COVID-19. Each CDR3 is given without its conserved first and last residue. Each record gives: clone size, J gene, V gene, CDR3 protein. The size of a clone is reported for some rows only, either as once, few or many, or as a class for expanded clones.

size: NA; J: TRBJ2-1; V: TRBV19; CDR3: ASSVRDSLNEQF
size: NA; J: TRBJ1-5; V: TRBV28; CDR3: ASSLSTGGTHSNQPQH
size: NA; J: TRBJ1-4; V: TRBV7-2; CDR3: ASSLGLRGQGPSKLF
size: NA; J: TRBJ1-5; V: TRBV6-6; CDR3: ASSYTGSNQPQH
size: NA; J: TRBJ2-5; V: TRBV7-8; CDR3: ASSVGLAGETQY
size: NA; J: TRBJ2-5; V: TRBV14; CDR3: ASSQLSSGGEETQY
size: NA; J: TRBJ2-7; V: TRBV19; CDR3: ASSLYWREGQEQY
size: NA; J: TRBJ2-7; V: TRBV7-8; CDR3: ASSLGDGGPYEQY
size: NA; J: TRBJ2-1; V: TRBV14; CDR3: ASSQEVFRGRNNEQF
size: NA; J: TRBJ1-1; V: TRBV5-4; CDR3: ASSQIDRMNTEAF
size: NA; J: TRBJ2-7; V: TRBV3-1/TRBV3-2; CDR3: ASSQDGQVPSEQY
size: once; J: TRBJ2-3; V: TRBV5-6; CDR3: ASSLWTGRAADTQY
size: NA; J: TRBJ1-1; V: TRBV27; CDR3: ASSLPGTGSEVRAF